The present T cell receptor (beta chain) was sequenced within a study of blood T cell repertoires in COVID-19. On the study more broadly: Sites in the United States, Italy and Spain provided acute and convalescent COVID-19 samples. The analysed material was cDNA or gDNA that came from T cells, B-cell-depleted T cells, or PBMCs.

Trimming removed 6 bases from V and 2 bases from J, with 11 bases in between. Germline V gives CDR1 SGHTA, CDR2 FQGNSA. The length of the CDR3 is 15 residues. Original handling: Estimated nucleated cell counts came from reference gene primer amplification. Only in-frame clones appear in the TCRdb table, and some are missing; sequencing was by immunoSEQ multiplex PCR. That table supplies the V and J calls and clone size; D and trimming were determined from the DNA. Of tens of thousands of clones listed, around 88% are singletons. The clonotype originates from a woman at least 80 years old with active or convalescent COVID-19. Source material: peripheral blood. This chain connects TRBV7-2 to TRBJ2-6, with D possibly being TRBD1 (6 bases). The CDR3 here is CASRSRGAGANVLTF. CDR3 coding DNA: TGTGCCAGCAGATCCAGGGGTGCTGGGGCCAACGTCCTGACTTTC. The full variable domain, completed using reference TRBV7-2 and TRBJ2-6, is GAGVSQSPSNKVTEKGKDVELRCDPISGHTALYWYRQSLGQGLEFLIYFQGNSAPDKSGLPSDRFSAERTGGSVSTLTIQRTQQEDSAVYLCASRSRGAGANVLTFGAGSRLTVL.